A single sample gave rise to the 17 T cell receptor beta chains below, sequenced in a study of shared T cell receptors in the human thymus. Produced via immunoSEQ multiplex PCR; TCRdb's table is partial and in-frame only. The profile shows hundreds of thousands of clones, around 87% of them singletons. The sample was also linked to a second study, of human thymus T cells.

The sample consisted of thymocytes. Every receptor here comes from a boy younger than two with a congenital heart defect.

This chain connects TRBV28 to TRBJ1-2; unclear D gene. The CDR3 extends over 17 amino acids. From germline, CDR1 is MDHEN and CDR2 SYDVKM. The V and J ends lost 3 bases and 1 base respectively, with 18 bases between them. The CDR3 loop reads CASSFYAGRRLNYGYTF. CDR3 DNA sequence: TGTGCCAGCAGTTTCTATGCGGGGAGGAGACTTAACTATGGCTACACCTTC.

V is TRBV5-4 and J is TRBJ1-5, with TRBD1 matching over 9 bases. Germline CDR1 reads SGHNT; CDR2 reads YYREEE (reference sequence). V dropped 5 bases and J dropped 0; count of bases not matched to a gene: 15. The CDR3 length is 19 residues. The CDR3 reads CASSVGQGLGVHSNQPQHF. CDR3 DNA: TGTGCCAGCAGTGTCGGACAGGGGCTGGGGGTCCATAGCAATCAGCCCCAGCATTTT.

The chain uses TRBV6-5 and TRBJ2-1, with D uncertain. Germline-derived CDR1 and CDR2 are MNHEY and SVGAGI. The CDR3 runs to 12 residues. Trimming cost V 0 bases and J 6 bases, with 3 bases left between them. CDR3 sequence: CASSYSLNEQFF. The CDR3 DNA follows: TGTGCCAGCAGTTACTCACTCAATGAGCAGTTCTTC.

Comment on this clone: The sample carries other DNA sequences with the same CDR3. V usage is TRBV11-2 and J usage is TRBJ2-7; D is ambiguous. CDR3 size: 11 residues. The ends were cut back, 3 bases at V and 2 bases at J, with 2 bases in the middle. Per germline, CDR1 SGHAT and CDR2 FQNNGV. This chain's CDR3 is CASSFTYEQYF. Written as DNA, the CDR3 is TGTGCCAGCAGCTTCACCTACGAGCAGTACTTC.

The V gene is TRBV28, the J gene TRBJ2-5, with 8 bases fitting TRBD2. The J call may be mistaken, given a closer DNA end match to TRBJ2-7. This CDR3 has 17 amino acids. Germline CDR1 is MDHEN and CDR2 is SYDVKM. The CDR3 nucleotides read TGTGCCAGCAGTTCCCTGAGGGGAGGGACTAGCTCCTACGAGCAGTACTTC. It translates to CASSSLRGGTSSYEQYF.

This clone occurred once. V usage is TRBV6-5 and J usage is TRBJ2-7; D possibly corresponds to TRBD1 (6 bases). Germline V gene sequence: CDR1 MNHEY, CDR2 SVGAGI. Trimming shortened V by 4 bases and J by 2 bases, and 9 bases separated the two germline ends. This CDR3 is built from 13 residues. CDR3 loop: CASSSGATYEQYF. The CDR3, as DNA: TGTGCCAGCAGTTCAGGGGCAACCTACGAGCAGTACTTC.

The rearrangement links TRBV27 to TRBJ1-5, with D hard to call. CDR1 MNHEY and CDR2 SMNVEV come from the germline V gene (reference sequence). The V end was cut by 6 bases, the J end by 4 bases, with 13 bases between. This CDR3 is 14 amino acids long. CDR3 DNA: TGTGCCAGCAGGGGGAGGGAACGGAATCAGCCCCAGCATTTT. This encodes CASRGRERNQPQHF.

The rearrangement joins TRBV25-1 to TRBJ2-5; 10 bases are a match to TRBD1. The V and J ends lost 6 bases and 1 base, in that order; junction bases with no gene match: 5. The CDR3 extends over 15 amino acids. Germline values: CDR1 MGHDK, CDR2 SYGVNS. The CDR3 DNA reads TGTGCCAGCAGGCCGGGACAGGGGTCCCAAGAGACCCAGTACTTC. Residues: CASRPGQGSQETQYF.

This chain connects TRBV30 to TRBJ2-1; D unresolved. The CDR3 loop spans 13 amino acids. The germline V gene encodes CDR1 GTSNPN and CDR2 SVGIG (reference sequence). V was pared by 3 bases and J by 10 bases, with 16 bases between. The CDR3 DNA reads TGTGCCTGGAGCACCGTCCCCCAGTGGGAGCAGTTCTTC. Protein product: CAWSTVPQWEQFF. Full variable domain (outside the CDR3, taken from reference TRBV30 and TRBJ2-1): SQTIHQWPATLVQPVGSPLSLECTVEGTSNPNLYWYRQAAGRGLQLLFYSVGIGQISSEVPQNLSASRPQDRQFILSSKKLLLSDSGFYLCAWSTVPQWEQFFGPGTRLTVL.

The V gene is TRBV28, the J gene TRBJ1-1, with 7 bases that match TRBD1. The V segment lost 6 bases and the J segment 1 base; nucleotides outside the gene matches: 17. CDR1 is MDHEN and CDR2 is SYDVKM in the germline V gene. This CDR3 region has 18 residues. The CDR3 DNA sequence: TGTGCCAGCAGCCCAGCATTCCCCGCCGGGACAGAGAACACTGAAGCTTTCTTT. It codes for CASSPAFPAGTENTEAFF.

CDR3 sequence (DNA): TGCGCCAGCAGCTTTCAGGGGCCATGTTCCTACAATGAGCAGTTCTTC. Translating gives CASSFQGPCSYNEQFF. V gene TRBV5-1 combines with J gene TRBJ2-1; possibly TRBD1 for D (6 bases). From germline, CDR1 is SGHRS and CDR2 YFSETQ. This CDR3 has 16 residues. Trimming cost V 2 bases and J 1 base, with 13 bases left between them. The whole variable domain, remainder taken from reference TRBV5-1 and TRBJ2-1, is KAGVTQTPRYLIKTRGQQVTLSCSPISGHRSVSWYQQTPGQGLQFLFEYFSETQRNKGNFPGRFSGRQFSNSRSEMNVSTLELGDSALYLCASSFQGPCSYNEQFFGPGTRLTVL.

In the case of this clone: Other DNA sequences in the same sample also yield this CDR3. This chain uses TRBV27 with TRBJ1-2, with a weak D call TRBD1 (6 bases). The CDR3 consists of 13 residues. The V gene's germline CDR1 is MNHEY and CDR2 SMNVEV (reference sequence). Trimming removed 2 bases at V and 4 bases at J, with 8 bases between. The CDR3 spells CASSLRGGYGYTF. The CDR3 nucleotides are TGTGCCAGCAGTTTAAGAGGGGGCTATGGCTACACCTTC.

V and J are TRBV27 and TRBJ2-5; 10 nucleotides line up with TRBD1. J lost 5 bases, V lost 2 bases, and 2 bases had no gene match. In germline, CDR1 is MNHEY, CDR2 SMNVEV (reference sequence). This CDR3 is built from 14 residues. The CDR3 spells CASSLGTGDETQYF. The CDR3 DNA is TGTGCCAGCAGTTTAGGGACAGGGGACGAGACCCAGTACTTC.

This chain uses TRBV11-2 with TRBJ1-2, with 7 bases that match TRBD1. Germline assignment: CDR1 SGHAT and CDR2 FQNNGV. Trimming cost V 2 bases and J 5 bases; bases outside gene matches: 20. The CDR3 covers 19 residues. CDR3 nucleotide sequence: TGTGCCAGCAGCTTAATGGGGAGTTGGGGGGACAGTGAACCTTATGGCTACACCTTC. Amino acid sequence: CASSLMGSWGDSEPYGYTF.

This rearrangement joins TRBV27 to TRBJ1-5, with a possible D match to TRBD1 (6 bases). The CDR3 runs to 16 residues. Germline V CDR1 and CDR2: MNHEY, SMNVEV (reference sequence). V was clipped by 0 bases and J by 6 bases, with 15 bases between them. CDR3: CASSLSMRGSCQPQHF. CDR3 in DNA: TGTGCCAGCAGTTTATCCATGAGGGGGTCTTGTCAGCCCCAGCATTTT.

This clone showed up just once. This sequence joins TRBV7-9 and TRBJ2-5; 8 nucleotides agree with TRBD2. There are 17 residues in the CDR3. J was trimmed by 5 bases and V by 3 bases; bases with no gene match: 14. Germline CDR1 reads SEHNR; CDR2 reads FQNEAQ (reference sequence). CDR3 bases: TGTGCCAGCAGCTTCTCGGCGGGACCGGGAGGGCCGGAGACCCAGTACTTC. Translated: CASSFSAGPGGPETQYF.

The rearrangement links TRBV28 to TRBJ2-7; 8 bases agree with TRBD1. CDR1 is MDHEN and CDR2 is SYDVKM in the germline V gene. The V segment lost 5 bases and the J segment 4 bases; nucleotides outside the gene matches: 7. CDR3 length: 14 residues. The CDR3 DNA reads TGTGCCAGCAGTAAAACAGGGGGTCGGTACGAGCAGTACTTC. Encoded protein: CASSKTGGRYEQYF.